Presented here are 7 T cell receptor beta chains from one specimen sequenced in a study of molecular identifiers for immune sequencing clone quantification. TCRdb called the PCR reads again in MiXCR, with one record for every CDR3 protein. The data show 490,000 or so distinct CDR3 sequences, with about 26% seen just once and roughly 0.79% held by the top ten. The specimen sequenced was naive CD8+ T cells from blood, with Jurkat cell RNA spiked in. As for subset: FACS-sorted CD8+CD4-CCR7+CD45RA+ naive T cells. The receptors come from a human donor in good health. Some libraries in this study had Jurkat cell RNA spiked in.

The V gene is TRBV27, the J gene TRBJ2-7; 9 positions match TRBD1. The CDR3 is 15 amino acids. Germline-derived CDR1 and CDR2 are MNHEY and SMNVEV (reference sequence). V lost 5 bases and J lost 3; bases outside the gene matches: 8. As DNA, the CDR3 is TGTGCCAGCAGTCCCGGGACAGGGTGGGACTACGAGCAGTACTTC. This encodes CASSPGTGWDYEQYF.

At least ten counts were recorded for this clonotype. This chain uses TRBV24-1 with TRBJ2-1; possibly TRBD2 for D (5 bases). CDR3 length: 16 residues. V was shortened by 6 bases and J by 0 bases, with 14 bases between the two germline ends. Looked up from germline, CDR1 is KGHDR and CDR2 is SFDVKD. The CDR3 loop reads CATSPRRTPSYNEQFF. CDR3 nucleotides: TGTGCCACCAGTCCTAGGAGGACCCCCTCCTACAATGAGCAGTTCTTC.

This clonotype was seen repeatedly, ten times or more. The CDR3 nucleotides read TGTGCCAGCAGCTTAGCAGGGTCGGGCATCAATCAGCCCCAGCATTTT. Translated, it gives CASSLAGSGINQPQHF. The V call is TRBV13, the J call TRBJ1-5; TRBD1 might be the D (5 bases). Germline loops: CDR1 PRHDT, CDR2 FYEKMQ (reference sequence). The ends were cut back, 1 base at V and 3 bases at J, with 13 bases in the middle. CDR3 length: 16 residues. Full variable domain (rest looked up from reference TRBV13 and TRBJ1-5): AAGVIQSPRHLIKEKRETATLKCYPIPRHDTVYWYQQGPGQDPQFLISFYEKMQSDKGSIPDRFSAQQFSDYHSELNMSSLELGDSALYFCASSLAGSGINQPQHFGDGTRLSIL.

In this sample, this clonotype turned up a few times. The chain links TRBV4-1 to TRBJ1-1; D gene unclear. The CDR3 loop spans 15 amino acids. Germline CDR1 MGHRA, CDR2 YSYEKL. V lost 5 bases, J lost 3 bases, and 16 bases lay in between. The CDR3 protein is CASSRTVAGDTEAFF. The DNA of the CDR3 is TGCGCCAGCAGCAGAACGGTAGCCGGGGACACTGAAGCTTTCTTT.

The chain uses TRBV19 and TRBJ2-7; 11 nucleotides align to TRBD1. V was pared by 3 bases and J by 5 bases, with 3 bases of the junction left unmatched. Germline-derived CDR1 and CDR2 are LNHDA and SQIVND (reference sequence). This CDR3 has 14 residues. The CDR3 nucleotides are TGTGCCAGTAGTATGGGGACAGGGGGACACGAGCAGTACTTC. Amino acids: CASSMGTGGHEQYF.

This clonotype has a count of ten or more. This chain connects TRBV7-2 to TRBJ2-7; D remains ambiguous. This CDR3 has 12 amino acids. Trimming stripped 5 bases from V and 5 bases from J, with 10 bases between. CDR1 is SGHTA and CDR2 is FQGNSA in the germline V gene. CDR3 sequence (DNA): TGTGCCAGCAGCCCCTGGGCCGACGAGCAGTACTTC. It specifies CASSPWADEQYF.

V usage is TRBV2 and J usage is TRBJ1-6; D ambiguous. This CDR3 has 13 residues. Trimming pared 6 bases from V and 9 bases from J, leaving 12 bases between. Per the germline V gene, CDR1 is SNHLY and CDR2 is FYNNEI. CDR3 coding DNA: TGTGCCAGCAGAGGCCGGATAGGTTCACCCCTCCACTTT. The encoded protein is CASRGRIGSPLHF.